The rows below give T cell receptor beta chains drawn from one sample of a study of shared clonotypes between healthy human individuals. Sequencing used immunoSEQ multiplex PCR; TCRdb keeps in-frame clones, though not all of them. In the table there are 2 million to 2.5 million clones, approximately 90% of which are singletons. The sample taken for sequencing was naive CD4+ T cells from PBMCs. Receptors originate from a man aged 18-30 years in good health. Some clones in this sample may be carry-over from other donors' samples. Each CDR3 is given with its conserved first and last residue. Each record gives: D gene, V gene, J gene, clone size, CDR3 DNA, CDR3 protein. D genes are given only for firm matches. A clone size is listed for some rows: how often the clone was seen (once, few, many), or a class if it is expanded.

NA	TRBV2	TRBJ1-1	NA	TGTGCCAGCAGCGGGAGACAGTCGGACACTGAAGCTTTCTTT	CASSGRQSDTEAFF
TRBD2	TRBV6-5	TRBJ2-7	NA	TGTGCCAGCAGCCAAGGACTAGCTGCGGCCTACGAGCAGTACTTC	CASSQGLAAAYEQYF
NA	TRBV6-1	TRBJ2-7	NA	TGTGCCAGCAGTACCCGGGACACCGCCTACGAGCAGTACTTC	CASSTRDTAYEQYF
TRBD1	TRBV7-3	TRBJ1-4	NA	TGTGCCAGCAGCGAGGGGGCAAGTGAAAAACTGTTTTTT	CASSEGASEKLFF
NA	TRBV7-9	TRBJ2-3	NA	TGTGCCAGCAGCTACAGACTAAGCACAGATACGCAGTATTTT	CASSYRLSTDTQYF
NA	TRBV5-1	TRBJ2-7	once	TGCGCCAGCAGCTTGATCGCCGGTTCCTACGAGCAGTACTTC	CASSLIAGSYEQYF
TRBD1	TRBV2	TRBJ1-5	NA	TGTGCCAGCAGTGCGACGACAGGGGCTAATCAGCCCCAGCATTTT	CASSATTGANQPQHF
NA	TRBV5-1	TRBJ1-5	NA	TGCGCCAGCAGCGCCAGGGGCAATCAGCCCCAGCATTTT	CASSARGNQPQHF
NA	TRBV2	TRBJ1-2	once	TGTGCCAGCAGTGAAAACAGTTACTATGGCTACACCTTC	CASSENSYYGYTF
TRBD1	TRBV7-2	TRBJ2-1	NA	TGTGCCAGCAGCCCCCGGGGGACAGGCCGGACGTACAATGAGCAGTTCTTC	CASSPRGTGRTYNEQFF
NA	TRBV2	TRBJ1-1	NA	TGTGCCAGCAGTGAAACAGGGTTCGTGGATACTGAAGCTTTCTTT	CASSETGFVDTEAFF
NA	TRBV29-1	TRBJ1-1	NA	TGCAGCGTTGAATGCGACTTTCCCCTTTCTAACACTGAAGCTTTCTTT	CSVECDFPLSNTEAFF
NA	TRBV19	TRBJ2-2	once	TGTGCCAGTAGTAGGTCGCGACGGGGGGCCCCAACTTTGAACACCGGGGAGCTGTTTTTT	CASSRSRRGAPTLNTGELFF
NA	TRBV19	TRBJ2-6	NA	TGTGCCAGTAGATACAGGGCGGGGGCCAACGTCCTGACTTTC	CASRYRAGANVLTF
NA	TRBV28	TRBJ1-2	NA	TGTGCCAGCAGTTTGGTTCAGGGATTCTATGGCTACACCTTC	CASSLVQGFYGYTF
NA	TRBV7-9	TRBJ1-1	NA	TGTGCCAGCAGCTTAGATCCGGGGCGCATGAACACTGAAGCTTTCTTT	CASSLDPGRMNTEAFF
NA	TRBV5-1	TRBJ2-7	NA	TGCGCCAGCAGCTCGGACACGTACCCCTACGAGCAGTACTTC	CASSSDTYPYEQYF
TRBD2	TRBV9	TRBJ2-2	NA	TGTGCCAGCAGCGCCCAACTAGCGGGAGGGCACGGGGAGCTGTTTTTT	CASSAQLAGGHGELFF
TRBD2	TRBV18	TRBJ2-1	NA	TGTGCCAGCTCAGAACTAGCGGGAGCTGGCAATGAGCAGTTCTTC	CASSELAGAGNEQFF
TRBD1	TRBV28	TRBJ1-2	NA	TGTGCCAGCAGTTTAGCAACAGGGGGGAGCTATGGCTACACCTTC	CASSLATGGSYGYTF
NA	TRBV7-2	TRBJ2-7	NA	TGTGCCAGCAGCCTATTCCCAGCCCCCCGGGACCGGACGTACGAGCAGTACTTC	CASSLFPAPRDRTYEQYF
NA	TRBV6-4	TRBJ2-3	NA	TGTGCCAGCGCTTTGGAAGGAGCGACTCCGGGGGTTACGCAGTATTTT	CASALEGATPGVTQYF
NA	TRBV2	TRBJ1-1	once	TGTGCCAGCAGGCCCGAAGTTGGCAGGGCCGATGAAGCTTTCTTT	CASRPEVGRADEAFF
NA	TRBV6-5	TRBJ2-5	NA	TGTGCCAGCGGATCGGGGGAGACCCAGTACTTC	CASGSGETQYF
TRBD1	TRBV5-5	TRBJ2-5	NA	TGTGCCAGCAGCACCGGGACAGGGGGGGAGACCCAGTACTTC	CASSTGTGGETQYF
TRBD1	TRBV10-3	TRBJ2-7	NA	TGTGCCATCAGCGAGGGGGCCCGCGTGGAGCAGTACTTC	CAISEGARVEQYF
TRBD1	TRBV6-1	TRBJ2-7	NA	TGTGCCAGCAGTAGGGACAGGAGCTCCTACGAGCAGTACTTC	CASSRDRSSYEQYF
NA	TRBV28	TRBJ1-3	NA	TGTGCCAGCGCTTCCCGGGCAGCTGGAAACACCATATATTTT	CASASRAAGNTIYF
TRBD2	TRBV7-8	TRBJ2-7	NA	TGTGCCAGCAGCTTAGACCGACCGAAGACTAGCGGGAAGATCTACGAGCAGTACTTC	CASSLDRPKTSGKIYEQYF
NA	TRBV29-1	TRBJ2-5	NA	TGCAGCGTTCGCGATGGGGGGCGGGCCCCCTCTACGGGGCAGTACTTC	CSVRDGGRAPSTGQYF
NA	TRBV6-5	TRBJ1-1	NA	TGTGCCAGCAGTTACAGGACAGATGAAGCTTTCTTT	CASSYRTDEAFF
NA	TRBV6-1	TRBJ1-1	NA	TGTGCCAGCAGTGAAGGATGGTCAGGGGAGAACACTGAAGCTTTCTTT	CASSEGWSGENTEAFF
NA	TRBV15	TRBJ2-5	NA	TGTGCCACCAGCAGCGACGGAGGGGAGACCCAGTACTTC	CATSSDGGETQYF
TRBD2	TRBV5-4	TRBJ2-7	NA	TGTGCCAGCAGCTCAAAAAGGCGCGGGAGTGGCGACGAGCAGTACTTC	CASSSKRRGSGDEQYF
NA	TRBV9	TRBJ2-5	NA	TGTGCCAGCAGCCCGGGGGCCCTGCAAGAGACCCAGTACTTC	CASSPGALQETQYF
NA	TRBV9	TRBJ2-1	NA	TGTGCCAGCAGCGTAGGACTGGATTCCTACAATGAGCAGTTCTTC	CASSVGLDSYNEQFF
NA	TRBV18	TRBJ2-1	NA	TGTGCCAGCTCAGCATTACTTGACAATGAGCAGTTCTTC	CASSALLDNEQFF
NA	TRBV5-4	TRBJ2-5	NA	TGTGCCAGCAGCCCCAAGTACGTCGAGCAAGAGACCCAGTACTTC	CASSPKYVEQETQYF
NA	TRBV7-2	TRBJ2-3	NA	TGTGCCAGCAGCTACCCCGGGACGGGAAAGATTTTT	CASSYPGTGKIF
TRBD1	TRBV28	TRBJ2-3	NA	TGTGCCAGCAGACACCGGGCTGGGACAGGCGACACAGATACGCAGTATTTT	CASRHRAGTGDTDTQYF
TRBD1	TRBV10-3	TRBJ2-3	NA	TGTGCCATCAGTGGGACAGGGGGCAAAGATACGCAGTATTTT	CAISGTGGKDTQYF
NA	TRBV5-1	TRBJ2-3	once	TGCGCCAGCAGCTTGGGCACTACAGATACGCAGTATTTT	CASSLGTTDTQYF
NA	TRBV28	TRBJ1-5	NA	TGTGCCAGCAGTTTACCCGGGACCCCGCGCGATCAGCCCCAGCATTTT	CASSLPGTPRDQPQHF